These 6 T cell receptor beta chains were sequenced from one sample in a study of early T cells in non-severe SARS-CoV-2 infection. MiXCR was run by TCRdb on the 5' RACE reads, yielding one entry per CDR3 protein. The sample lists 75,000 or so distinct CDR3 sequences, over 10% seen once, with 4.5% to 7% in the top ten. The source was whole blood, collected at baseline. These receptors were obtained from an adult who was a healthcare worker with PCR-confirmed SARS-CoV-2 infection or an uninfected control (not recorded which).

This clonotype was found a few times. The V call is TRBV5-4, the J call TRBJ2-3, with 9 bases lining up with TRBD2. This CDR3 contains 18 residues. Germline V gives CDR1 SGHNT, CDR2 YYREEE (reference sequence). V dropped 0 bases and J dropped 4; count of bases not matched to a gene: 12. The CDR3 sequence is CASSLVIWRGGPSDTQYF. The DNA of the CDR3 is TGTGCCAGCAGCTTGGTGATATGGCGGGGGGGCCCCTCAGATACGCAGTATTTT.

This sequence joins TRBV12-3 or TRBV12-4 and TRBJ1-1; a weak D match, TRBD1 (6 bases). V lost 0 bases to trimming and J lost 4 bases, with 9 bases between them. CDR3 length: 14 residues. CDR3 residues: CASSLAGGGTEAFF. The CDR3 DNA is TGTGCCAGCAGTTTAGCAGGGGGTGGCACTGAAGCTTTCTTT.

CDR3 residues: CASSYLAYEQFF. The CDR3 DNA reads TGTGCCAGCAGCTATCTAGCGTATGAGCAGTTCTTC. V and J are TRBV7-8 and TRBJ2-1; possible D gene TRBD2, 6 bases. The CDR3 length is 12 residues. V lost 4 bases and J 8 bases, leaving 9 bases between the germline ends. Germline assignment: CDR1 SGHVS and CDR2 FQNEAQ.

This clonotype was recorded a few times. This chain links TRBV30 with TRBJ2-5; D is perhaps TRBD1 or TRBD2 (5 bases each). Germline lookup yields CDR1 GTSNPN and CDR2 SVGIG (reference sequence). Trimming stripped 2 bases from V and 2 bases from J, with 9 bases between. This CDR3 comprises 13 residues. CDR3 protein: CAWSPREQETQYF. In DNA form, the CDR3 reads TGTGCCTGGAGTCCCAGGGAGCAAGAGACCCAGTACTTC.

This chain links TRBV10-3 with TRBJ2-1; D unclear. This CDR3 has 12 residues. Per the germline V gene, CDR1 is ENHRY and CDR2 is SYGVKD. V gave up 4 bases and J gave up 7 bases, with 8 bases separating them. The CDR3 reads CAISGIGNEQFF. Here the CDR3 DNA reads TGTGCCATCAGTGGTATTGGAAATGAGCAGTTCTTC.

This clonotype was detected ten times or more. V gene TRBV2 combines with J gene TRBJ1-5; the match to TRBD1 covers 7 bases. This CDR3 spans 13 amino acids. Germline CDR1 and CDR2: SNHLY and FYNNEI. With V trimmed by 6 bases and J by 3 bases, 2 bases remained unmatched. CDR3 sequence reads: CASRGQNNQPQHF. CDR3 sequence (DNA): TGTGCCAGCAGGGGACAGAACAATCAGCCCCAGCATTTT.